A selection of T cell receptor beta chains follows, all from one sample in a study of blood T cell repertoires in COVID-19. Generated by immunoSEQ multiplex PCR, the TCRdb table keeps only in-frame clones and is missing some. The sample carries some 31,000 clones, approximately 86% recorded once. Material for sequencing was peripheral blood. The source is a human donor in a cohort sampled during active COVID-19. The donor label of this sample is uncertain. Both conserved end residues are part of each CDR3. A D gene is named only where the DNA matches it firmly. The size field is filled for only some rows; it gives once, few, many or a size class.

>TRBV23-1|TRBJ2-7|-|-
TGCGCCAGCAGTCAATGGCTCATGTCCTACGAGCAGTACTTC
CASSQWLMSYEQYF
>TRBV27|TRBJ1-2|-|TRBD1
TGTGCCAGCAGTTTAACAGGGGGGAGGGGTATCTATGGCTACACCTTC
CASSLTGGRGIYGYTF
>TRBV19|TRBJ1-4|-|-
TGTGCCAGTAGACCCGGAGGGGGGGCCGCTAGGCTGTTTTTT
CASRPGGGAARLFF
>TRBV28|TRBJ1-2|once|-
TGTGCCAGCAGTGTAATGGGGGTCAGGGGCTATGGCTACACCTTC
CASSVMGVRGYGYTF
>TRBV18|TRBJ2-4|-|TRBD2
TGTGCCAGCTCCCCGGGGGGAGCCAAAAACATTCAGTACTTC
CASSPGGAKNIQYF
>TRBV5-4|TRBJ2-1|-|TRBD2
TGTGCCAGCAGCTTGGAGCTAGCGGGCTATGAGCAGTTCTTC
CASSLELAGYEQFF
>TRBV28|TRBJ1-5|once|TRBD1
TGTGCCAGCAGCCGAACCCCCGGACAGGGAGTGAATAGCAATCAGCCCCAGCATTTT
CASSRTPGQGVNSNQPQHF
>TRBV27|TRBJ2-1|-|-
TGTGCCAGCCTAAGATCAGGATACAATGAGCAGTTCTTC
CASLRSGYNEQFF
>TRBV6-5|TRBJ2-5|-|-
TGTGCCAGCAGTCCGGCAGGGCCCCAAGAGACCCAGTACTTC
CASSPAGPQETQYF
>TRBV28|TRBJ1-2|-|-
TGTGCCAGCAGTTTCCAGGGTGACTATGGCTACACCTTC
CASSFQGDYGYTF
>TRBV19|TRBJ2-3|once|TRBD2
TGTGCCAGTAGTACCAGCGGGAGGCGTACAGATACGCAGTATTTT
CASSTSGRRTDTQYF
>TRBV5-1|TRBJ2-5|-|TRBD2
TGCGCCAGCAGCGCAGGGACTAGCGGGAGTACTCAAGAGACCCAGTACTTC
CASSAGTSGSTQETQYF
>TRBV30|TRBJ2-7|few|TRBD2
TGTGCCTGGAGTCCCCGACTAGCGGGAGAAGAGCAGTACTTC
CAWSPRLAGEEQYF
>TRBV2|TRBJ2-7|-|TRBD1
TGTGCCAGCAGTGCGGATGGGACAGGGCTAGGTAGTAAAGGCGAGCAGTACTTC
CASSADGTGLGSKGEQYF
>TRBV12-3/TRBV12-4|TRBJ1-2|-|TRBD1
TGTGCCAGCAGTTCGGACAGGGGGCAAGGCTACACCTTC
CASSSDRGQGYTF
>TRBV7-9|TRBJ1-1|once|-
TGTGCCAGCAGCCCCCCTAGGCCTGAAGCTTTCTTT
CASSPPRPEAFF
>TRBV12-5|TRBJ1-1|-|TRBD1
TGTGCTAGTGGTTTTTGGACAGGGGGAAGCACTGAAGCTTTCTTT
CASGFWTGGSTEAFF
>TRBV21-1|TRBJ2-7|-|-
TGTGCCAGCAGCGGGGACAGGGGGTACGAGCAGTACTTC
CASSGDRGYEQYF
>TRBV25-1|TRBJ2-7|-|TRBD2
TGTGCCAGCAGTGCCCCTCCGGCTAGCGGGAAATACGAGCAGTACTTC
CASSAPPASGKYEQYF
>TRBV24-1|TRBJ2-7|-|TRBD2
TGTGCCACCAGTGATTCTAGCGGGAACCCCTACGAGCAGTACTTC
CATSDSSGNPYEQYF
>TRBV2|TRBJ1-5|few|TRBD1
TGTGCCAGCAGGGACAGGGGGCCGAGCAATCAGCCCCAGCATTTT
CASRDRGPSNQPQHF
>TRBV2|TRBJ2-5|-|-
TGTGCCAGCAGGCCCAGCGCGGAGACCCAGTACTTC
CASRPSAETQYF
>TRBV7-9|TRBJ2-1|-|TRBD2
TGTGCCAGCAGCCCTAGGACTAGCGGGAGGGTTTTCGATGAGCAGTTCTTC
CASSPRTSGRVFDEQFF
>TRBV4-1|TRBJ1-5|-|-
TGCGCCAGCAGCCAAGATTCGGGGGGCAATCAGCCCCAGCATTTT
CASSQDSGGNQPQHF
>TRBV3-1/TRBV3-2|TRBJ2-1|once|-
TGTGCCAGCAGACTAACCGGGACTCTCTCCAATGAGCAGTTCTTC
CASRLTGTLSNEQFF
>TRBV2|TRBJ1-1|-|-
TGTGCCAGCAGTGTACAGGTAGGGACTGAAGCTTTCTTT
CASSVQVGTEAFF
>TRBV6-1|TRBJ2-1|-|-
TGTGCCAGCAGTGTTGACAGTGTGGCCTACAATGAGCAGTTCTTC
CASSVDSVAYNEQFF
>TRBV7-9|TRBJ2-1|-|TRBD2
TGTGCCAGCAGCTTAGATCTAGGAGGTAGCGGGAGCTCCTACAATGAGCAGTTCTTC
CASSLDLGGSGSSYNEQFF
>TRBV18|TRBJ2-2|-|-
TGTGCCAGCTCACCACCGGGGGGAAACACCGGGGAGCTGTTTTTT
CASSPPGGNTGELFF
>TRBV18|TRBJ2-1|-|TRBD1
TGTGCCAGCTCACCAGTCTATAGGGGGCAGGGCAATGAGCAGTTCTTC
CASSPVYRGQGNEQFF
>TRBV27|TRBJ1-1|-|TRBD1
TGTGCCAGCAGTTCATGGACAGGGGCTTTCTTT
CASSSWTGAFF
>TRBV7-9|TRBJ1-5|-|TRBD1
TGTGCCAGCAACGGGGACAGGGGATATAGCAATCAGCCCCAGCATTTT
CASNGDRGYSNQPQHF
>TRBV6-6|TRBJ2-7|-|TRBD1
TGTGCCAGCAGTTACTCACCAGGGGGTCACTCCTACGAGCAGTACTTC
CASSYSPGGHSYEQYF
>TRBV5-1|TRBJ1-5|-|-
TGCGCCAGCAGCTTAGGAGAAAATAGCAATCAGCCCCAGCATTTT
CASSLGENSNQPQHF
>TRBV4-2|TRBJ1-5|-|-
TGTGCCAGCAGCCAAGAAGATCTGGGAGCCAATCAGCCCCAGCATTTT
CASSQEDLGANQPQHF
>TRBV20-1|TRBJ1-1|-|-
TGCAGTGCCACGGGACTTCTAGGCCCTTTCTTT
CSATGLLGPFF
>TRBV11-2|TRBJ2-3|once|TRBD2
TGTGCCAGCAGCTTAGATCTAGGACTAGCCAAAGGATTGGATACGCAGTATTTT
CASSLDLGLAKGLDTQYF
>TRBV10-2|TRBJ2-3|once|TRBD2
TGCGCCAGCACCGGGACTATACGCGCAGATACGCAGTATTTT
CASTGTIRADTQYF
>TRBV7-3|TRBJ2-1|-|TRBD2
TGTGCCAGCAGCTCCGGGACTAGCGGTTACAATGAGCAGTTCTTC
CASSSGTSGYNEQFF
>TRBV6-5|TRBJ2-7|-|TRBD1
TGTGCCAGCAGTAACGCCGGACAGGGGGCCCGGGAGCAGTACTTC
CASSNAGQGAREQYF
>TRBV6-6|TRBJ2-3|-|-
TGTGCCAGCAGGACTAGTTCTAATACGCAGTATTTT
CASRTSSNTQYF
>TRBV9|TRBJ1-6|-|TRBD1
TGTGCCAGCAGCGACAGGGGGCCTAATTCACCCCTCCACTTT
CASSDRGPNSPLHF